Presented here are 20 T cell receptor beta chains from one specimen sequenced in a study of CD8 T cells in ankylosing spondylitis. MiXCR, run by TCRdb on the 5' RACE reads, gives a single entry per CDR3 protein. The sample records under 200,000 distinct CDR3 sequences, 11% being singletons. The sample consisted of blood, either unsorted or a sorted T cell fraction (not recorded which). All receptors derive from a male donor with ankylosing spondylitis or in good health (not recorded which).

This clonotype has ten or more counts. CDR3 amino acids: CASSQEAGVPQYF. Here the CDR3 DNA reads TGCGCCAGCAGCCAAGAGGCGGGGGTCCCTCAATATTTT. This chain joins TRBV4-3 and TRBJ2-3; 7 bases line up with TRBD2. The CDR3 is made up of 13 amino acids. V trimming: 0 bases; J trimming: 15 bases; junction bases outside the gene matches: 9. Germline loops: CDR1 LGHNA, CDR2 YSLEER.

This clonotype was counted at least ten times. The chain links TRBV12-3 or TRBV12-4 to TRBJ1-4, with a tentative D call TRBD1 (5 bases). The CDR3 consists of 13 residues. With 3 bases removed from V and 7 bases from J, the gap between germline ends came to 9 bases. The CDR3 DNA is TGTGCCAGCAGTTTGGCGGGGACTGAAAAACTGTTTTTT. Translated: CASSLAGTEKLFF.

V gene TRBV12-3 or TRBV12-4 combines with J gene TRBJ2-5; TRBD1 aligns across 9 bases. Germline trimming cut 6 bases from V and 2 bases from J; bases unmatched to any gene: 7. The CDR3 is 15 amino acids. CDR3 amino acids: CASSHDGTGQETQYF. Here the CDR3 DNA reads TGTGCCAGCAGCCACGATGGGACAGGGCAAGAGACCCAGTACTTC.

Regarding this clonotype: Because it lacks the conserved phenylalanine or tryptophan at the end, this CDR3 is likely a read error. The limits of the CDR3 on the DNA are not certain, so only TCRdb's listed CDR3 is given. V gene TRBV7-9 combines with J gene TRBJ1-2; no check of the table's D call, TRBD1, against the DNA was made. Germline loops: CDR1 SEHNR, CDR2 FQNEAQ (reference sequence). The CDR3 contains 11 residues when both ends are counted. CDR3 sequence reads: CASSLEDTNWN.

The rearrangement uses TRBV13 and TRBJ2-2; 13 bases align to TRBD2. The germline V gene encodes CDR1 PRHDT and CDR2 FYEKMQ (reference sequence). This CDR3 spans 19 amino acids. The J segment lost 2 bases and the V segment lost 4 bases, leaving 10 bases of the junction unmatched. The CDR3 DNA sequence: TGTGCCAGCAGCTCCCCTTGGACTAGCGGGAGTGGAAACACCGGGGAGCTGTTTTTT. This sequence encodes CASSSPWTSGSGNTGELFF.

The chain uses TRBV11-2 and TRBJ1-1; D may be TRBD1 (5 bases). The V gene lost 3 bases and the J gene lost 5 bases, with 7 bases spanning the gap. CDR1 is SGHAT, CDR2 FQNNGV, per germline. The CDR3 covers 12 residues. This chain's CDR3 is CASSFGGTEAFF. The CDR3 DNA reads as TGTGCCAGCAGCTTCGGGGGGACTGAAGCTTTCTTT.

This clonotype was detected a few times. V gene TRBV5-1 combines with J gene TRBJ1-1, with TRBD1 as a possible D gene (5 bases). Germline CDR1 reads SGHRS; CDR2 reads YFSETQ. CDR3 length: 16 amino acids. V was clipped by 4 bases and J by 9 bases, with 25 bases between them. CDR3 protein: CASSQSTGTETRQAFF. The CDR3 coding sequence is TGCGCCAGCAGCCAATCGACCGGGACGGAAACCAGACAAGCTTTCTTT.

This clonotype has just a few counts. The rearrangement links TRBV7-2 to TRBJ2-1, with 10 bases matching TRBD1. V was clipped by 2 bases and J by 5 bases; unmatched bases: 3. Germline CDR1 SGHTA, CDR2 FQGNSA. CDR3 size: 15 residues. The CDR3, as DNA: TGTGCCAGCAGCTTACTGGGACAGGGGAACAATGAGCAGTTCTTC. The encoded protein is CASSLLGQGNNEQFF.

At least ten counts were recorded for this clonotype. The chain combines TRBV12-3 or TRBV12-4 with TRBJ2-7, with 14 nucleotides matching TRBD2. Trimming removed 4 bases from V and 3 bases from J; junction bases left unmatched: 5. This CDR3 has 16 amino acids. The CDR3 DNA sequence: TGTGCCAGCAGTTCCGGACTAGCGGGAGGCCTCTACGAGCAGTACTTC. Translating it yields CASSSGLAGGLYEQYF.

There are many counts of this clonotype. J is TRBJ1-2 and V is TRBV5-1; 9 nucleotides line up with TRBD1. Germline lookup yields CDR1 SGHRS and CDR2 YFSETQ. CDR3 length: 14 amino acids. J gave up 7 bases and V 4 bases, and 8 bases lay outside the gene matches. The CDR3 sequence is CASSPQTGGLGYTF. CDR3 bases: TGCGCCAGCAGCCCACAGACAGGGGGGCTTGGCTACACCTTC.

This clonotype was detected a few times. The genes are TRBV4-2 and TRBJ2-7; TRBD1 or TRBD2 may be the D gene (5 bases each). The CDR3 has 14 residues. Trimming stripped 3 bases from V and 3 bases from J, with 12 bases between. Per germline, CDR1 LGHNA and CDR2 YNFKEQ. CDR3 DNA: TGTGCCAGCAGCCAGATCGGGGCTGACTACGAGCAGTACTTC. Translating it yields CASSQIGADYEQYF.

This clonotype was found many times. CDR3 region: CATSRDRRADQETQYF. CDR3 in DNA: TGTGCCACCAGCAGAGATCGCCGGGCGGACCAAGAGACCCAGTACTTC. V gene TRBV15 combines with J gene TRBJ2-5; D is undetermined. Germline V CDR1 and CDR2: LNHNV, YYDKDF (reference sequence). This CDR3 has 16 residues. Trimming stripped 0 bases from V and 0 bases from J, with 11 bases between.

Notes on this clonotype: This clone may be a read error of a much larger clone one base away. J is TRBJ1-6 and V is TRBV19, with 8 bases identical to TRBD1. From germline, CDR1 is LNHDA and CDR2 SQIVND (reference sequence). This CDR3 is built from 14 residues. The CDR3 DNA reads TGTGCCAATAGTGTGGGACAGGCCAATTCACCCCTCCACTTT. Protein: CANSVGQANSPLHF.

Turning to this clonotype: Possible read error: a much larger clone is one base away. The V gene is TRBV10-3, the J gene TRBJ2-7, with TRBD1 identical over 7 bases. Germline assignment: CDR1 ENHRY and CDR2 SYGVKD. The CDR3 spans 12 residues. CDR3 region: CTISDRAYEQYF. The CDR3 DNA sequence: TGTACCATCAGTGACAGGGCCTACGAGCAGTACTTC.

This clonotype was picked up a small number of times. CDR3 DNA sequence: TGTGCCAGCAGTTACAGGGAACCCACAGATACGCAGTATTTT. Protein product: CASSYREPTDTQYF. The chain has TRBV6-5 and TRBJ2-3; D gene unclear. The germline gives CDR1 MNHEY, CDR2 SVGAGI. V lost 2 bases and J 2 bases, leaving 8 bases between the germline ends. This CDR3 has 14 amino acids.

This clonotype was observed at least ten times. In DNA, the CDR3 is TGTGCCAGCAGCTTAGGAAGGAACACTGAAGCTTTCTTT. It codes for CASSLGRNTEAFF. This rearrangement joins TRBV7-9 to TRBJ1-1; D is uncertain. V was trimmed by 1 base and J by 1 base, leaving 4 bases between them. The CDR3 consists of 13 residues. CDR1 and CDR2 (germline): SEHNR, FQNEAQ (reference sequence). The entire variable domain, with the rest obtained from reference TRBV7-9 and TRBJ1-1, is as follows: DTGVSQNPRHKITKRGQNVTFRCDPISEHNRLYWYRQTLGQGPEFLTYFQNEAQLEKSRLLSDRFSAERPKGSFSTLEIQRTEQGDSAMYLCASSLGRNTEAFFGQGTRLTVV.

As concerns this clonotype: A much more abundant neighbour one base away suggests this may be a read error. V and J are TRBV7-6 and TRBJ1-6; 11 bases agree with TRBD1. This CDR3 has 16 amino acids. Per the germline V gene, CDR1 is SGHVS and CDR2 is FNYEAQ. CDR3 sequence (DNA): TGTGTCAGCAGCCCCGGGACAGGGGGATATAATTCACCCCTCCACTTT. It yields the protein CVSSPGTGGYNSPLHF.

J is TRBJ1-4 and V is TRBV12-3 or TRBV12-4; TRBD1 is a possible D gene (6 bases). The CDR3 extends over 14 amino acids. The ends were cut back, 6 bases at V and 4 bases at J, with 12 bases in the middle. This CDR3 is CASSLRGGNEKLFF. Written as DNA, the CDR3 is TGTGCCAGCAGCCTCAGGGGAGGTAATGAAAAACTGTTTTTT.

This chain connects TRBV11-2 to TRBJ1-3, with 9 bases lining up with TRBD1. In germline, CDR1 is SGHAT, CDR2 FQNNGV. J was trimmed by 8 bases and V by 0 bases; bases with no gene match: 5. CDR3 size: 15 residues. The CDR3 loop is CASSLDPGQGDTIYF. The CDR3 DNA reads TGTGCCAGCAGCTTAGACCCGGGACAGGGAGACACCATATATTTT. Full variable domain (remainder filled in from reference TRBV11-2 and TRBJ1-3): EAGVAQSPRYKIIEKRQSVAFWCNPISGHATLYWYQQILGQGPKLLIQFQNNGVVDDSQLPKDRFSAERLKGVDSTLKIQPAKLEDSAVYLCASSLDPGQGDTIYFGEGSWLTVV.

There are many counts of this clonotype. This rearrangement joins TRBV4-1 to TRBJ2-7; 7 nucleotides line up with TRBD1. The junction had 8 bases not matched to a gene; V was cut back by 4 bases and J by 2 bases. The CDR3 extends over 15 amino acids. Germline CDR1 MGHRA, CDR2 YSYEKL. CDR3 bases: TGCGCCAGCAGCCCCTCAGGACAGGATCCCTACGAGCAGTACTTC. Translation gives CASSPSGQDPYEQYF.